This is a list of T cell receptor beta chains from one sample in a study of blood T cell repertoires in COVID-19. Produced via immunoSEQ multiplex PCR; TCRdb's table is partial and in-frame only. This sample has around 160,000 clones, with just over 90% found just once. Material: peripheral blood. Receptor source: a man in his late teens or twenties with acute or convalescent COVID-19. CDR3s include the opening cysteine and the closing phenylalanine or tryptophan. A D gene is named only where the DNA matches it firmly. Rows may omit the clone size; those that give it use once, few, many or a size class.

j_call d_call clone_size v_call cdr3_nt cdr3_aa
TRBJ2-1 TRBD2 once TRBV27 TGTGCCACCCGGACTAGCGGCCCTCTCCGAAACAATGAGCAGTTCTTC CATRTSGPLRNNEQFF
TRBJ2-7 . . TRBV7-9 TGTGCCAGCAGCCCTTTTTCGGGGGAGCAGTACTTC CASSPFSGEQYF
TRBJ1-5 . . TRBV18 TGTGCCAGCTCACCTGGGGGGGTGCAGCCCCAGCATTTT CASSPGGVQPQHF
TRBJ2-7 . . TRBV7-6 TGTGCCAGCAGCCCCGCCGGGACCTACGAGCAGTACTTC CASSPAGTYEQYF
TRBJ2-1 TRBD1 . TRBV27 TGTGCCAGCAGTCAGTCCGGGACAGACGGCTACAATGAGCAGTTCTTC CASSQSGTDGYNEQFF
TRBJ2-1 TRBD1 . TRBV7-9 TGTGCCAGCAGCCCTCGACAGGGTTACAATGAGCAGTTCTTC CASSPRQGYNEQFF
TRBJ2-1 TRBD1 . TRBV27 TGTGCCAGCAGTTTAACTCGGACAGGGGGTGCCTACAATGAGCAGTTCTTC CASSLTRTGGAYNEQFF
TRBJ1-5 TRBD1 . TRBV25-1 TGTGCCAGCGCGGGACAGGGTGGTCAGCCCCAGCATTTT CASAGQGGQPQHF
TRBJ1-5 . once TRBV5-5 TGTGCCAGCAGCTTGGTGGGGGGGGATAGCAATCAGCCCCAGCATTTT CASSLVGGDSNQPQHF
TRBJ2-7 TRBD2 . TRBV5-1 TGCGCCAGCAGCTTACTAGCGGATTCGACCTACGAGCAGTACTTC CASSLLADSTYEQYF
TRBJ2-1 TRBD1 . TRBV6-5 TGTGCCAGCAGTCTGGACAGGGCACCCTACAATGAGCAGTTCTTC CASSLDRAPYNEQFF
TRBJ2-1 TRBD1 . TRBV5-6 TGTGCCAGCAGCACCGGGACAGGGGTTTACAATGAGCAGTTCTTC CASSTGTGVYNEQFF
TRBJ2-7 . . TRBV6-1 TGTGCCAGCAGTGAAGCCCCGAGCTCCTACGAGCAGTACTTC CASSEAPSSYEQYF
TRBJ1-1 . . TRBV5-8 TGTGCCAGCAGCTTTGTGGGCATAGGGGATCTTTTT CASSFVGIGDLF
TRBJ2-3 . . TRBV19 TGTGCCAGTAGTCTATCCACAGATACGCAGTATTTT CASSLSTDTQYF
TRBJ2-7 TRBD1 . TRBV27 TGTGCCAGCAGTTTCCTGACAGGGAAGGTCGACGAGCAGTACTTC CASSFLTGKVDEQYF
TRBJ1-3 . . TRBV5-4 TGTGCCAGCAGCTTTGACAGAGCCTCCTCTGGAAACACCATATATTTT CASSFDRASSGNTIYF
TRBJ1-1 TRBD1 once TRBV9 TGTGCCAGCAGCGTCCTCCCGACAGGGACGATTGAAGCTTTCTTT CASSVLPTGTIEAFF
TRBJ2-3 TRBD1 . TRBV9 TGTGCCAGCAGCGCTGCCCAGGGGGCCCCACCCACAGATACGCAGTATTTT CASSAAQGAPPTDTQYF
TRBJ2-2 . . TRBV11-3 TGTGCCAGCAGCTCCCGGGGGACCGGGGAGCTGTTTTTT CASSSRGTGELFF
TRBJ2-7 . . TRBV19 TGTGCCAGTAGTATAGATTCCCCTCGTGGGGGCGACTACGAGCAGTACTTC CASSIDSPRGGDYEQYF
TRBJ2-1 TRBD2 . TRBV20-1 TGCAGTGCTAGTCGCGGCTGGCGGGAGATTTCCTACAATGAGCAGTTCTTC CSASRGWREISYNEQFF
TRBJ2-6 . . TRBV3-1/TRBV3-2 TGTGCCAGCAGCCTGGCAGGGACTGGGGCCAACGTCCTGACTTTC CASSLAGTGANVLTF
TRBJ1-1 . . TRBV6-2/TRBV6-3 TGTGCCAGCAGTTATATGGGAGCTGGGGACACTGAAGCTTTCTTT CASSYMGAGDTEAFF
TRBJ2-1 TRBD2 . TRBV28 TGTGCCAGCAGTTTATCACTAGCGGGGCACAATGAGCAGTTCTTC CASSLSLAGHNEQFF
TRBJ2-7 . . TRBV7-2 TGTGCCAGCAGCTTAACCAGCTCCTACGAGCAGTACTTC CASSLTSSYEQYF
TRBJ1-1 . . TRBV29-1 TGCAGCTTCAGGGTGGGAGGGAACACTGAAGCTTTCTTT CSFRVGGNTEAFF
TRBJ1-1 TRBD1 . TRBV12-3/TRBV12-4 TGTGCCAGCAGTCCAGACAGGGGGCGGTCGATCGGATTT CASSPDRGRSIGF
TRBJ1-1 . . TRBV19 TGTGCCAGTAGTAGGGGGGGGTACACTGAAGCTTTCTTT CASSRGGYTEAFF
TRBJ1-5 . . TRBV3-1/TRBV3-2 TGTGCCAGCAGCCATAGGACGGGGTTTGGCAATCAGCCCCAGCATTTT CASSHRTGFGNQPQHF
TRBJ1-2 . . TRBV6-5 TGTGCCAGCAGTTACCTGGCGGGGGCCGGGGGAGGCTACACCTTC CASSYLAGAGGGYTF
TRBJ1-2 . . TRBV29-1 TGCAGCGTTGTTGGGCGACAACAGTCTAACTATGGCTACACCTTC CSVVGRQQSNYGYTF